The rows below give T cell receptor beta chains drawn from one sample of a study of monozygotic twins with inflammatory bowel disease. No DNA is given; TCRdb re-called the 5' RACE reads and lists each CDR3 protein once. The data include 400,000 to 500,000 distinct CDR3 sequences; the top ten clones carry 2.4%. The sample comprised blood. These receptors all stem from a human donor with ulcerative colitis or Crohn's disease, or a healthy co-twin of an affected twin (not recorded which). Both conserved end residues are part of each CDR3. The order of the fields is V gene, J gene, CDR3 protein.

v_gene: TRBV19; j_gene: TRBJ2-1; CDR3aa: CASSISGFSEQFF
v_gene: TRBV2; j_gene: TRBJ1-2; CDR3aa: CARGTQANYGYTF
v_gene: TRBV20-1; j_gene: TRBJ1-4; CDR3aa: CSARVSGQERKLFF
v_gene: TRBV20-1; j_gene: TRBJ2-7; CDR3aa: CSATGQVKPYEQYF
v_gene: TRBV20-1; j_gene: TRBJ1-1; CDR3aa: CSAGGLMNTEAFF
v_gene: TRBV6-1; j_gene: TRBJ2-7; CDR3aa: CASRGLAGVSSYEQYF
v_gene: TRBV4-3; j_gene: TRBJ2-1; CDR3aa: CASSQDTNNEQFF
v_gene: TRBV12-3/TRBV12-4; j_gene: TRBJ1-2; CDR3aa: CASSTRGRDYGYTF
v_gene: TRBV20-1; j_gene: TRBJ2-5; CDR3aa: CSLLGGGTQETQYF
v_gene: TRBV6-1; j_gene: TRBJ1-5; CDR3aa: CASSGGERQPQHF
v_gene: TRBV7-3; j_gene: TRBJ2-2; CDR3aa: CASSSIPGPAGTGELFF
v_gene: TRBV7-8; j_gene: TRBJ1-1; CDR3aa: CASSAPQGYANTEAFF
v_gene: TRBV5-1; j_gene: TRBJ1-3; CDR3aa: CASSLTSTGSGNTIYF
v_gene: TRBV4-2; j_gene: TRBJ2-1; CDR3aa: CASSQTFGDEQFF
v_gene: TRBV29-1; j_gene: TRBJ2-1; CDR3aa: CSTSAAGNEQFF
v_gene: TRBV6-2/TRBV6-3; j_gene: TRBJ1-5; CDR3aa: CASSYSGGQSQPQHF
v_gene: TRBV10-3; j_gene: TRBJ1-2; CDR3aa: CAIGDSVLAGYTF
v_gene: TRBV20-1; j_gene: TRBJ1-6; CDR3aa: CSALKGSYNSPLHF
v_gene: TRBV19; j_gene: TRBJ2-2; CDR3aa: CASRPEGYDTGELFF
v_gene: TRBV20-1; j_gene: TRBJ1-1; CDR3aa: CSPRRGGANTEAFF
v_gene: TRBV7-2; j_gene: TRBJ2-5; CDR3aa: CASSPPGSIKETQYF
v_gene: TRBV5-6; j_gene: TRBJ2-3; CDR3aa: CASSPRATGVTDTQYF
v_gene: TRBV28; j_gene: TRBJ2-2; CDR3aa: CASTLLGIAGELFF
v_gene: TRBV5-8; j_gene: TRBJ2-1; CDR3aa: CASSGDRGFNEQFF
v_gene: TRBV5-1; j_gene: TRBJ2-3; CDR3aa: CASSFSTGVDTQYF
v_gene: TRBV5-1; j_gene: TRBJ2-2; CDR3aa: CASSSGQAATGELFF
v_gene: TRBV6-2/TRBV6-3; j_gene: TRBJ1-2; CDR3aa: CASSSPLEAGYGYTF
v_gene: TRBV28; j_gene: TRBJ2-5; CDR3aa: CASSPSGTSPLYQETQYF
v_gene: TRBV15; j_gene: TRBJ1-1; CDR3aa: CATSRDIRAVAFF
v_gene: TRBV29-1; j_gene: TRBJ2-1; CDR3aa: CSVERAGRYNEQFF
v_gene: TRBV6-5; j_gene: TRBJ2-1; CDR3aa: CASSYWAETRKDEQFF
v_gene: TRBV7-3; j_gene: TRBJ2-3; CDR3aa: CASSLTSGMSGDTQYF
v_gene: TRBV6-5; j_gene: TRBJ2-5; CDR3aa: CASSYFTGGQETQYF
v_gene: TRBV5-1; j_gene: TRBJ1-2; CDR3aa: CASSLDSAGAYGYTF
v_gene: TRBV7-2; j_gene: TRBJ1-5; CDR3aa: CASSQGFRAVQPQHF
v_gene: TRBV10-2; j_gene: TRBJ1-2; CDR3aa: CASLDSYYGYTF
v_gene: TRBV20-1; j_gene: TRBJ1-3; CDR3aa: CSARSGFSGNTIYF
v_gene: TRBV5-5; j_gene: TRBJ1-1; CDR3aa: CASSYAILRARDTEAFF
v_gene: TRBV5-5; j_gene: TRBJ2-3; CDR3aa: CASSWGLAGRDTQYF
v_gene: TRBV14; j_gene: TRBJ2-1; CDR3aa: CASSQGWGLVGYEQFF
v_gene: TRBV27; j_gene: TRBJ2-5; CDR3aa: CASSPREQETQYF
v_gene: TRBV3-1; j_gene: TRBJ2-4; CDR3aa: CASRDGGYDIQYF
v_gene: TRBV12-3/TRBV12-4; j_gene: TRBJ2-6; CDR3aa: CASSSQGPGANVLTF
v_gene: TRBV20-1; j_gene: TRBJ2-1; CDR3aa: CSAPGPRTLNEQFF
v_gene: TRBV5-6; j_gene: TRBJ2-5; CDR3aa: CASNRGTSGGPTQYF
v_gene: TRBV6-1; j_gene: TRBJ2-3; CDR3aa: CASSKGQGANTQYF
v_gene: TRBV14; j_gene: TRBJ1-2; CDR3aa: CASSQAGVYGYTF
v_gene: TRBV12-3/TRBV12-4; j_gene: TRBJ1-5; CDR3aa: CASSLSPNPQHF
v_gene: TRBV5-1; j_gene: TRBJ2-7; CDR3aa: CASSLGYRTAELSSYEQYF
v_gene: TRBV29-1; j_gene: TRBJ2-2; CDR3aa: CSVDVGRGLNTGELFF
v_gene: TRBV12-3/TRBV12-4; j_gene: TRBJ2-7; CDR3aa: CASRTSTGRRPYEQYF
v_gene: TRBV7-9; j_gene: TRBJ2-5; CDR3aa: CASSLWGEETQYF